Sequencing of this T cell receptor beta chain was carried out in a study of cytomegalovirus exposure and HLA in healthy donors. Study results and limitations: Per published reports, the classifier diagnosed cytomegalovirus status with high specificity and sensitivity. As confirmed in vitro, a few CMV-associated chains were specific for CMV antigens.

Details on this clone: What it recognizes is unknown.

Some clones are missing from TCRdb's copy, which holds only in-frame ones; the method was immunoSEQ multiplex PCR. The sample shows about 60,000 clones, approximately 95% of them seen only once. There are 16 residues in the CDR3. Per germline, CDR1 KGHSH and CDR2 LQKENI. The V and J ends lost 3 bases and 5 bases, in that order; junction bases with no gene match: 12. The study drew the donors from its roughly 120-subject validation cohort, separate from the approximately 700-subject first cohort. The chain joins TRBV18 to TRBJ2-7, with TRBD1 matching over 8 bases. The material sequenced was PBMCs. The sequence was collected from a woman aged 18 to 35 in good health and CMV-seronegative. In nucleotides, the CDR3 is TGTGCCAGCTCACCCATTCCGACAGGGGTTCGGAACGAGCAGTACTTC. Translation: CASSPIPTGVRNEQYF.